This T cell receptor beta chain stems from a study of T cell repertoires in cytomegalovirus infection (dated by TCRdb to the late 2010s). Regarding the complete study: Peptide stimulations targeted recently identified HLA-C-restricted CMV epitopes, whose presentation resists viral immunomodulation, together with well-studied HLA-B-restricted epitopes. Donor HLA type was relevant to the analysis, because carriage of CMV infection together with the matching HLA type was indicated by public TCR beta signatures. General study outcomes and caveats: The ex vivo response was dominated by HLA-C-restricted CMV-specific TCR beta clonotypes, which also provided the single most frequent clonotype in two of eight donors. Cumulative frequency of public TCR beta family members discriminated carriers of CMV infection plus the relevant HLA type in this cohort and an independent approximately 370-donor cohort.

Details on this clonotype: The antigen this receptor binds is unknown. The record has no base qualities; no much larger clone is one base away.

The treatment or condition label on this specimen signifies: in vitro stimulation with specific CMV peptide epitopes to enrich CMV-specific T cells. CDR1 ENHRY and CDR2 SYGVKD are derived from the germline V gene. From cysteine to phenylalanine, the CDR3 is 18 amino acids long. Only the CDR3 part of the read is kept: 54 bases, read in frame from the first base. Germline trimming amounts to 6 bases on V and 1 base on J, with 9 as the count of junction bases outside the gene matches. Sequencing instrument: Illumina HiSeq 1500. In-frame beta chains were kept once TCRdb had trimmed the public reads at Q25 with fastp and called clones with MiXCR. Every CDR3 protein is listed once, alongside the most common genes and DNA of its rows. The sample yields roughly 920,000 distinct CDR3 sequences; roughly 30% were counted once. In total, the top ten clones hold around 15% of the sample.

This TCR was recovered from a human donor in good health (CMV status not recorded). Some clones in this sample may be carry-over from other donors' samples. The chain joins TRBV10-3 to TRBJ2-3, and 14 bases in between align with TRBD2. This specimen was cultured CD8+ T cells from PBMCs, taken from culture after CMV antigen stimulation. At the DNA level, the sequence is TGTGCCATCAGGACTAGCGGGGGGGCTCCTTCTCGCACAGATACGCAGTATTTT. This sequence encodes CAIRTSGGAPSRTDTQYF.